The 20 T cell receptor beta chains below were found in one sample sequenced in a study of shared clonotypes between healthy human individuals. Naive CD8 cells, CD45RO-negative and positively selected for CCR7, excluded terminally differentiated effector memory CD45RA+ cells. Profiling relied on immunoSEQ multiplex PCR, and the TCRdb table lists in-frame clones only, not all of them. The table shows just over 2,000,000 clones, with roughly 94% occurring only once. Input material: naive CD8+ T cells sorted from blood. These receptors were taken from a man aged 18 to 35 in good health.

The J gene is TRBJ1-5, the V gene TRBV6-1; D is uncertain. Germline-derived CDR1 and CDR2 are MNHNS and SASEGT. This CDR3 has 17 amino acids. Trimming left V 1 base short and J 0 bases short, with 13 bases between. The CDR3 DNA reads TGTGCCAGCAGTGAAGGCGTGAGCGTTTATAGCAATCAGCCCCAGCATTTT. This codes for CASSEGVSVYSNQPQHF.

The CDR3, as DNA: TGTGCCAGCAGCTTGGGACAGGGTCATGGCTACACCTTC. Amino acids: CASSLGQGHGYTF. The V call is TRBV7-6, the J call TRBJ1-2; 9 bases agree with TRBD1. The germline CDR1 and CDR2 sequences are SGHVS and FNYEAQ. After removal of 3 bases from V and 6 bases from J, the junction contained 2 bases not matched to a gene. The CDR3 covers 13 residues.

This chain links TRBV5-1 with TRBJ2-7; tentatively, D is TRBD1 (5 bases). V shed 7 bases and J shed 0 bases, with 14 bases lying between them. Germline V lookup: CDR1 SGHRS, CDR2 YFSETQ. The CDR3 has 14 residues. CDR3 DNA: TGCGCCAGCGGCCTAGGGGCCTCCTCCTACGAGCAGTACTTC. It is translated as CASGLGASSYEQYF.

Worth noting for this clone: The identical CDR3 is also encoded by other nucleotide sequences in the sample. The chain joins TRBV6-5 to TRBJ1-2; 8 nucleotides agree with TRBD1. In germline, CDR1 is MNHEY, CDR2 SVGAGI. Unmatched junction bases numbered 4, after V lost 1 base and J lost 6 bases. The length of the CDR3 is 14 residues. CDR3 bases: TGTGCCAGCAGTTACTTGGACAGGGTCGATGGCTACACCTTC. It codes for CASSYLDRVDGYTF.

The chain couples TRBV7-8 to TRBJ2-7; D not resolved. V lost 4 bases to trimming and J lost 9 bases, with 13 bases between them. CDR1 and CDR2 from the germline V gene are SGHVS and FQNEAQ. The CDR3 spans 12 residues. The CDR3 here is CASSYDKDAQYF. The CDR3 DNA sequence: TGTGCCAGCAGCTACGATAAAGACGCGCAGTACTTC.

The chain links TRBV7-9 to TRBJ1-1; 8 nucleotides match TRBD1. V shed 2 bases and J 7 bases; nucleotides not matched to a gene: 12. The CDR3 length is 16 residues. Germline V gives CDR1 SEHNR, CDR2 FQNEAQ (reference sequence). This CDR3 reads CASSLPPGTGDREAFF. The CDR3 DNA reads TGTGCCAGCAGCTTACCCCCCGGGACAGGTGACCGTGAAGCTTTCTTT.

The J gene is TRBJ2-1, the V gene TRBV30, with TRBD2 matching 13 bases. The CDR3 is made up of 15 amino acids. Germline V gives CDR1 GTSNPN, CDR2 SVGIG (reference sequence). V dropped 3 bases and J dropped 5; count of bases not matched to a gene: 4. CDR3 residues: CAWRPTSGRNNEQFF. CDR3 nucleotides: TGTGCCTGGAGACCGACTAGCGGGAGGAACAATGAGCAGTTCTTC. Together with reference TRBV30 and TRBJ2-1, the CDR3 gives the full variable domain: SQTIHQWPATLVQPVGSPLSLECTVEGTSNPNLYWYRQAAGRGLQLLFYSVGIGQISSEVPQNLSASRPQDRQFILSSKKLLLSDSGFYLCAWRPTSGRNNEQFFGPGTRLTVL.

In DNA, the CDR3 is TGTGCCAGCAGTTCGACTGGGACCACTGAAGCTTTCTTT. Protein: CASSSTGTTEAFF. The chain has TRBV28 and TRBJ1-1, with D possibly being TRBD1 (5 bases). The CDR3 length is 13 residues. Germline-derived CDR1 and CDR2 are MDHEN and SYDVKM. The V end was cut by 4 bases, the J end by 4 bases, with 10 bases between. The full variable domain, with the rest looked up from reference TRBV28 and TRBJ1-1, is DVKVTQSSRYLVKRTGEKVFLECVQDMDHENMFWYRQDPGLGLRLIYFSYDVKMKEKGDIPEGYSVSREKKERFSLILESASTNQTSMYLCASSSTGTTEAFFGQGTRLTVV.

This clone has a handful of counts. The chain carries TRBV30 and TRBJ1-6; a possible D gene is TRBD1 (5 bases). Germline loops: CDR1 GTSNPN, CDR2 SVGIG (reference sequence). The CDR3 sequence is 12 residues long. V was cut by 5 bases and J by 6 bases, with 8 bases left in between. CDR3 region: CAWGDFNSPLHF. The DNA of the CDR3 is TGTGCCTGGGGGGACTTTAATTCACCCCTCCACTTT.

The V gene is TRBV5-6, the J gene TRBJ2-7; TRBD1 is a possible D gene (6 bases). V dropped 3 bases and J dropped 2 bases, with 15 bases sitting between them. Germline assignment: CDR1 SGHDT and CDR2 YYEEEE. The CDR3 has 15 residues. CDR3 DNA: TGTGCCAGCAGCTCCACAGGGACCATTGCCTACGAGCAGTACTTC. This codes for CASSSTGTIAYEQYF.

The chain joins TRBV5-4 to TRBJ2-7; D possibly corresponds to TRBD2 (5 bases). This CDR3 has 15 residues. Germline-derived CDR1 and CDR2 are SGHNT and YYREEE (reference sequence). With 1 base removed from V and 0 bases from J, the gap between germline ends came to 11 bases. The CDR3 region has the DNA TGTGCCAGCAGCTTGTGGACTCCTGTCTCCTACGAGCAGTACTTC. Protein sequence: CASSLWTPVSYEQYF.

This chain uses TRBV4-1 with TRBJ2-7; D is possibly TRBD2 (6 bases). With 2 bases removed from V and 0 bases from J, the gap between germline ends came to 8 bases. The CDR3 is 14 residues long. Germline-derived CDR1 and CDR2 are MGHRA and YSYEKL. CDR3 coding DNA: TGCGCCAGCAGCCAACGGGACTTCTCCTACGAGCAGTACTTC. This gives the protein CASSQRDFSYEQYF.

The DNA for the CDR3 is TGTGCCACCAGCGACCCAGGGACAGGCGAGGACGAGCAGTACTTC. Protein product: CATSDPGTGEDEQYF. The chain employs TRBV15 and TRBJ2-7; 8 nucleotides align to TRBD1. The CDR3 runs 15 residues. After removal of 5 bases from V and 5 bases from J, the junction contained 11 bases not matched to a gene. Germline assignment: CDR1 LNHNV and CDR2 YYDKDF (reference sequence).

This clone has only one observation. The rearrangement links TRBV11-2 to TRBJ2-7; the D is unclear. CDR1 SGHAT and CDR2 FQNNGV come from the germline V gene. Trimming removed 2 bases at V and 1 base at J, with 12 bases between. CDR3 length equals 15 residues. The CDR3 loop is CASSLIRDGSYEQYF. Here the CDR3 DNA reads TGTGCCAGCAGCTTAATAAGGGATGGGTCCTACGAGCAGTACTTC.

The chain combines TRBV27 with TRBJ2-3; D remains ambiguous. The V gene lost 0 bases and the J gene lost 5 bases, with 15 bases spanning the gap. This CDR3 comprises 16 residues. Per the germline V gene, CDR1 is MNHEY and CDR2 is SMNVEV (reference sequence). The CDR3 DNA follows: TGTGCCAGCAGTTTATCAGGCCCCCTATCTCTAGATACGCAGTATTTT. It is translated as CASSLSGPLSLDTQYF.

The genes are TRBV27 and TRBJ1-1, with D maybe TRBD1 (5 bases). V lost 7 bases to trimming and J lost 1 base, with 13 bases between them. Germline CDR1 and CDR2: MNHEY and SMNVEV (reference sequence). This CDR3 is built from 14 residues. CDR3 bases: TGTGCCAGCACCGTTATTGGGGGGAACACTGAAGCTTTCTTT. It codes for CASTVIGGNTEAFF.

V and J are TRBV29-1 and TRBJ1-1, with TRBD1 as a possible D gene (6 bases). The CDR3 length is 15 residues. CDR1 is SQVTM, CDR2 ANQGSEA, per germline. The germline V and J ends were trimmed by 7 bases and 0 bases, with 18 bases remaining between them. The CDR3 region has the DNA TGCAGCGCCCTACAGGGATTGTCTCTGAACACTGAAGCTTTCTTT. This gives the protein CSALQGLSLNTEAFF.

The chain employs TRBV10-1 and TRBJ2-1; 7 bases map to TRBD2. Trimming at V came to 5 bases and at J to 12 bases, leaving 7 bases not matched to a gene. This CDR3 has 12 residues. The V gene's germline CDR1 is WNHNN and CDR2 SYGVQD (reference sequence). CDR3 nucleotides: TGCGCCAGCAGTACAACTAGCGATATGCAGTTCTTC. Translated, it gives CASSTTSDMQFF.

The chain employs TRBV9 and TRBJ1-1, with D possibly being TRBD1 (6 bases). CDR1 and CDR2 (germline): SGDLS, YYNGEE. V dropped 3 bases and J dropped 3 bases, with 15 bases sitting between them. The length of the CDR3 is 15 residues. CDR3 DNA: TGTGCCAGCAGCGGGCATGGGGGGCCTGACACTGAAGCTTTCTTT. Its protein product is CASSGHGGPDTEAFF.

The sample holds a few counts of this clone. The J gene is TRBJ1-5, the V gene TRBV2; D unresolved. Between the trimmed V and J ends, which lost 6 bases and 10 bases, there was a span of 16 bases. There are 13 residues in the CDR3. Germline-derived CDR1 and CDR2 are SNHLY and FYNNEI. The CDR3: CASRFGVLEPQHF. Written as DNA, the CDR3 is TGTGCCAGCAGGTTCGGAGTGTTGGAACCCCAGCATTTT. Drawing the rest from reference TRBV2 and TRBJ1-5, the complete variable domain is EPEVTQTPSHQVTQMGQEVILRCVPISNHLYFYWYRQILGQKVEFLVSFYNNEISEKSEIFDDQFSVERPDGSNFTLKIRSTKLEDSAMYFCASRFGVLEPQHFGDGTRLSIL.